This TCR beta chain was observed in a study of OX40 agonist ivuxolimab in advanced cancers. Turning to the study itself: Earlier treatment with anti-PD-1, anti-PD-L1 or anti-CTLA-4 was permitted, and about 40% had received some.

About this clone itself: Its antigen is not identified. The CDR3 does not end in the conserved phenylalanine or tryptophan, so this is likely a read error.

Some clones are missing from TCRdb's copy, which holds only in-frame ones; the method was immunoSEQ multiplex PCR. This sample has about 86,000 clones, with roughly 87% found just once. Study-wide findings and caveats: Dose levels from 0.1 to 3.0 mg/kg saw CD4+ and CD8+ blood T cells expand clonally by week 6. Low normalized T-cell clonal expansion was additionally recorded for some nonresponders.

CDR3 size: 13 residues. The germline V gene encodes CDR1 KGHSH and CDR2 LQKENI. V was clipped by 6 bases and J by 1 base, with 9 bases between them. Sequencing was performed on CD4+ or CD8+ T cells sorted from blood, taken in a trial of the OX40 agonist ivuxolimab. V usage is TRBV18 and J usage is TRBJ1-1; D remains unclear. The receptor's source is an adult with an advanced solid tumor such as melanoma, head and neck, liver or kidney cancer. The CDR3 bases are TGTGCCAGCTCTAGGCTCAAGAACACTGAAGCTTTCCTT. As protein: CASSRLKNTEAFL.